The clone carrying this TCR beta chain showed up just once. Its antigen is currently unknown. The germline gene is not matched at one end of the junction; a read error may be the cause. The sample comes from a study of cytomegalovirus exposure and HLA in healthy donors. Study-wide background: Samples from HLA-typed donors yielded about 85 million unique TCRs in an early data release.

Primers included in the PCR were 60 Vbeta and 13 Jbeta primers. Sequenced by immunoSEQ multiplex PCR; TCRdb stores in-frame clones only, minus some. The table includes more than 150,000 clones, over 75% detected once. Study observations and caveats: In vitro checks showed that three CMV-associated chains really do target CMV antigens. In a later analysis, compared with equally common non-associated chains, HLA-associated beta chains were more expanded. Researchers counted some 150 TCR beta chains as cytomegalovirus-associated.

Sequenced sample: PBMCs. This TCR was recovered from a man aged 50 to 60 in good health and CMV-seropositive.

CDR3 sequence (DNA): TGTGCCGGCAGCAACAGGGGCACCGAGCAGTTCTTC. Its protein is CAGSNRGTEQFF. The V gene is TRBV7-2, the J gene TRBJ2-1; 7 bases are shared with TRBD1. Germline V lookup: CDR1 SGHTA, CDR2 FQGNSA. CDR3 length equals 12 residues.